A single sample gave rise to the 2 T cell receptor beta chains below, sequenced in a study of Tregs in tolerant kidney transplant recipients. The assay was immunoSEQ multiplex PCR, and TCRdb's table has in-frame clones only and misses some. The data contain around 230,000 clones, 80% to 85% of them singletons. Material for sequencing was CD4+ T cells from blood. The source is a human donor in good health.

The CDR3 loop reads CASSLGRSGTSFSTTEAFF. CDR3 DNA sequence: TGTGCCAGCAGCTTGGGAAGATCCGGGACATCCTTTTCGACCACTGAAGCTTTCTTT. The V call is TRBV5-6, the J call TRBJ1-1; D might be TRBD1 (6 bases). Germline loops: CDR1 SGHDT, CDR2 YYEEEE. The CDR3 is 19 amino acids. V was pared by 0 bases and J by 4 bases, with 25 bases between.

The chain employs TRBV7-2 and TRBJ2-6; no clear D. Trimming left V 5 bases short and J 0 bases short, with 8 bases between. The CDR3 totals 15 residues. Germline lookup yields CDR1 SGHTA and CDR2 FQGNSA. The CDR3: CASSIQSSGANVLTF. The CDR3 nucleotides are TGTGCCAGCAGCATACAGAGCTCTGGGGCCAACGTCCTGACTTTC.